The following is a T cell receptor (beta chain) sequence with its context. The antigen is not known. Germline assignment: CDR1 MNHNS and CDR2 SASEGT. V was trimmed by 6 bases and J by 6 bases, leaving 19 bases between them. The CDR3 length is 15 residues. Use of 60 Vbeta and 13 Jbeta primers characterized the PCR. Method: immunoSEQ multiplex PCR; TCRdb's copy keeps in-frame clones and lacks some. The sample holds more than 200,000 clones; 60% to 80% are singletons and the top ten take around 2%. This sample was included in a study of cytomegalovirus exposure and HLA in healthy donors. Donors were nominally healthy when sampled, though unrecorded immune exposures were likely. General study findings and limits: What TCR beta sequences reportedly achieved was accurate prediction of HLA-A and HLA-B alleles in most subjects. On later analysis, the bulk of CMV-associated TCR beta chains appeared to be HLA-restricted.

The clonotype originates from a man younger than 30 in good health and CMV-seronegative. The material sequenced was PBMCs. V is TRBV6-1 and J is TRBJ2-3; a weak D match, TRBD2 (6 bases). The CDR3, as DNA: TGTGCCAGCAGCTTGACTAGGACTGGGACGGATACGCAGTATTTT. Amino acid sequence: CASSLTRTGTDTQYF.